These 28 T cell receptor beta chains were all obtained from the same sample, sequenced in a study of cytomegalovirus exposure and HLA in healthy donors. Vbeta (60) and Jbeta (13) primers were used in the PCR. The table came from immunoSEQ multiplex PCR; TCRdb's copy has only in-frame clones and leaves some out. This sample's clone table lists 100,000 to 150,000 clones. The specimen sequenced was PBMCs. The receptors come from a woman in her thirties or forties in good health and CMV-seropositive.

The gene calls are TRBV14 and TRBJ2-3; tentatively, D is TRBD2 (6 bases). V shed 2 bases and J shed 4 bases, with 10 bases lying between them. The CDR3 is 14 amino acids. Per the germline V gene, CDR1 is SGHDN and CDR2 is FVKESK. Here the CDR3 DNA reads TGTGCCAGCAGCCAAAGACTAGATGCAGATACGCAGTATTTT. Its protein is CASSQRLDADTQYF.

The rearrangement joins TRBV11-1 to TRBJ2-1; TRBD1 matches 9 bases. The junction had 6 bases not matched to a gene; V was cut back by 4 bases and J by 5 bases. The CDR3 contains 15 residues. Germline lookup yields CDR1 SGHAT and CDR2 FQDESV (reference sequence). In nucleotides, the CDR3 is TGTGCCAGCAGCTACTCCGGGACAGGGCACAATGAGCAGTTCTTC. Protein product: CASSYSGTGHNEQFF. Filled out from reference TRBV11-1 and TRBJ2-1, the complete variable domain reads EAEVAQSPRYKITEKSQAVAFWCDPISGHATLYWYRQILGQGPELLVQFQDESVVDDSQLPKDRFSAERLKGVDSTLKIQPAELGDSAMYLCASSYSGTGHNEQFFGPGTRLTVL.

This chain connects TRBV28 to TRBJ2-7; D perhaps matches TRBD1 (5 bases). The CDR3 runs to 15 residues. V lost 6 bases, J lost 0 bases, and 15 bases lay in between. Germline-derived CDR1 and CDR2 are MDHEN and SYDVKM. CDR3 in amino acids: CASSLDTFSSYEQYF. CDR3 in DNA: TGTGCCAGCAGCCTGGACACTTTCAGCTCCTACGAGCAGTACTTC.

In DNA, the CDR3 is TGTGCCAGTAGCAAAAACAGGGGATTCTACAATGAGCAGTTCTTC. Amino acids: CASSKNRGFYNEQFF. This chain uses TRBV19 with TRBJ2-1; 7 nucleotides match TRBD1. CDR1 and CDR2 from the germline V gene are LNHDA and SQIVND (reference sequence). V was clipped by 6 bases and J by 3 bases; unmatched bases: 8. The CDR3 consists of 15 residues.

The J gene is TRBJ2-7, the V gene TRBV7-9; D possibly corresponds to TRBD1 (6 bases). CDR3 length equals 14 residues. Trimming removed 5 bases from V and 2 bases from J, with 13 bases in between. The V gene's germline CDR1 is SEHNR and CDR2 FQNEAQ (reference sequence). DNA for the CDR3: TGTGCCAGCAGCGTCCAGGGGCCCCCCTACGAGCAGTACTTC. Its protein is CASSVQGPPYEQYF. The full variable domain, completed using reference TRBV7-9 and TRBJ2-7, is DTGVSQNPRHKITKRGQNVTFRCDPISEHNRLYWYRQTLGQGPEFLTYFQNEAQLEKSRLLSDRFSAERPKGSFSTLEIQRTEQGDSAMYLCASSVQGPPYEQYFGPGTRLTVT.

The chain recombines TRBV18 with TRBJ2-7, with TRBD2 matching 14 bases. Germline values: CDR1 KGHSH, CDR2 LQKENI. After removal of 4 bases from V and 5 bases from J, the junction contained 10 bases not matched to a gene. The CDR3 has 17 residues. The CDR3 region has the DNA TGTGCCAGCTCACTGAGACCTCGGACTAGCGGGAGGAACGAGCAGTACTTC. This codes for CASSLRPRTSGRNEQYF.

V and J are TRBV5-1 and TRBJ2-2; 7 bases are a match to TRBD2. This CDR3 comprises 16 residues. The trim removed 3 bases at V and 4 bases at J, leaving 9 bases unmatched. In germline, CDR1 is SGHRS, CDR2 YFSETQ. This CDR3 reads CASSSLSGVSTGELFF. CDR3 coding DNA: TGCGCCAGCAGCTCCCTCAGCGGGGTCTCCACCGGGGAGCTGTTTTTT.

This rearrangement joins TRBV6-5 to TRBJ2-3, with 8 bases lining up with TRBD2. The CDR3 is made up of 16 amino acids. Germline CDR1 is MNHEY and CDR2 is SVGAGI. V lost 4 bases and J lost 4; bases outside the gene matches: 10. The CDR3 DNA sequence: TGTGCCAGCAGTTTCCCCGGGACTAGTCCCCCAGATACGCAGTATTTT. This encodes CASSFPGTSPPDTQYF.

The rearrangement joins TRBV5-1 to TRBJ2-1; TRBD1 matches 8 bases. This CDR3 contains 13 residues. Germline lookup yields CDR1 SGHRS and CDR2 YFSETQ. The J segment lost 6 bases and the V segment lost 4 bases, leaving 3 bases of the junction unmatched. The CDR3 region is CASSGGQGNEQFF. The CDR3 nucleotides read TGCGCCAGCAGCGGTGGACAGGGCAATGAGCAGTTCTTC.

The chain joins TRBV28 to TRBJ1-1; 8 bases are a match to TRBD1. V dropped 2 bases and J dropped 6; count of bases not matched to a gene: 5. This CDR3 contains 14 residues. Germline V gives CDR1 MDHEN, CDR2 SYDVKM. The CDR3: CASSLTGGWAEAFF. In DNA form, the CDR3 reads TGTGCCAGCAGTTTAACAGGGGGATGGGCTGAAGCTTTCTTT.

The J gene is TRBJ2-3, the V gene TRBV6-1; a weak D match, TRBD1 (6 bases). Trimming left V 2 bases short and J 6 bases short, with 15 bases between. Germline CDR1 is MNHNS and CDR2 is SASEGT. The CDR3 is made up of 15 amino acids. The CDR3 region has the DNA TGTGCCAGCAGTGAATTGGGGACACCTTCGGATACGCAGTATTTT. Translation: CASSELGTPSDTQYF.

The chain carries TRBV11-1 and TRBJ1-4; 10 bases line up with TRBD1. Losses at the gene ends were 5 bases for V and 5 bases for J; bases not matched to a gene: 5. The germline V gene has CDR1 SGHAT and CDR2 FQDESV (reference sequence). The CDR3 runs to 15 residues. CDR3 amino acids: CASSLRDRGNEKLFF. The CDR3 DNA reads TGTGCCAGCAGCCTCCGGGACAGGGGAAATGAAAAACTGTTTTTT.

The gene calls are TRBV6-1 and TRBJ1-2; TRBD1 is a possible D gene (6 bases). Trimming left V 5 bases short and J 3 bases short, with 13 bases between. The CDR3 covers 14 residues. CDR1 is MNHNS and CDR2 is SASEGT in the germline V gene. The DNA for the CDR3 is TGTGCCAGCAGTCATACAGGGCGGGACTATGGCTACACCTTC. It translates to CASSHTGRDYGYTF.

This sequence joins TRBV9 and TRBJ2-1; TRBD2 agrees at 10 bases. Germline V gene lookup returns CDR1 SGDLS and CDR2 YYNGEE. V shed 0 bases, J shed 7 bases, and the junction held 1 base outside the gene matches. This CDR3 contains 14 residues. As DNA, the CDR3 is TGTGCCAGCAGCGTAGGGACTAGCGGTAATGAGCAGTTCTTC. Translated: CASSVGTSGNEQFF.

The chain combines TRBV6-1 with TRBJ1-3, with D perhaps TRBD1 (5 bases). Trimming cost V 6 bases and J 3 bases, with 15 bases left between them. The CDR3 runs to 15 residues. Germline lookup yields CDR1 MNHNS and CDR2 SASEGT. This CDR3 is CASSGPPGIGNTIYF. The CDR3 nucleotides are TGTGCCAGCAGCGGACCGCCAGGGATTGGAAACACCATATATTTT.

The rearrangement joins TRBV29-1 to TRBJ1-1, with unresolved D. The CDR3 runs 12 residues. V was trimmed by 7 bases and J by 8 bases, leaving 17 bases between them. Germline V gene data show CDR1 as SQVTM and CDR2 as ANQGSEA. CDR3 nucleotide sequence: TGCAGCGCCCGACCACAGATTTCGGAAGCTTTCTTT. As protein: CSARPQISEAFF.

DNA of the CDR3: TGTGCCAGTAGGGATAGCGGGAGACACAATGAGCAGTTCTTC. This sequence encodes CASRDSGRHNEQFF. The chain has TRBV19 and TRBJ2-1; 9 positions agree with TRBD2. Looked up from germline, CDR1 is LNHDA and CDR2 is SQIVND (reference sequence). The CDR3 consists of 14 residues. J lost 5 bases, V lost 6 bases, and 5 bases had no gene match.

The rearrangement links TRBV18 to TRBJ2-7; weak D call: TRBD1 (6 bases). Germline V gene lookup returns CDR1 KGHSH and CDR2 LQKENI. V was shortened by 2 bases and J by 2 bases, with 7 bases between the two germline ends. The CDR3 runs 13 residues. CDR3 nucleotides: TGTGCCAGCTCACCAGGACAGACCTACGAGCAGTACTTC. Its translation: CASSPGQTYEQYF.

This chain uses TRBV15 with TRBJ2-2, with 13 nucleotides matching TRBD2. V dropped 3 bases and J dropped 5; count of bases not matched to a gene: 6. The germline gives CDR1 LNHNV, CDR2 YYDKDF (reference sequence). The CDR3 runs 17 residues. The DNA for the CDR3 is TGTGCCACCAGCAGGTCAGGACTAGCGGGAGTTACCGGGGAGCTGTTTTTT. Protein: CATSRSGLAGVTGELFF.

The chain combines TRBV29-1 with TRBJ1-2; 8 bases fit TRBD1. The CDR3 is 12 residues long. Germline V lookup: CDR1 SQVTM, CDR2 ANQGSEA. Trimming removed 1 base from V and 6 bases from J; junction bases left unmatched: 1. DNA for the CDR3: TGCAGCGTTGAAGCGACAGGGGATGGCTACACCTTC. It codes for CSVEATGDGYTF.

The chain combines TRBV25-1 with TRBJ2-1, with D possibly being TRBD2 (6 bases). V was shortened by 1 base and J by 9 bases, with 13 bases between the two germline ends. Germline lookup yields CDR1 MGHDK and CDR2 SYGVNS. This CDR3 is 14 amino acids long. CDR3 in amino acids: CASSEWRDWGEQFF. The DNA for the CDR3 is TGTGCCAGCAGTGAATGGAGGGACTGGGGTGAGCAGTTCTTC. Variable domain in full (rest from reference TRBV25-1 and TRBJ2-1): EADIYQTPRYLVIGTGKKITLECSQTMGHDKMYWYQQDPGMELHLIHYSYGVNSTEKGDLSSESTVSRIRTEHFPLTLESARPSHTSQYLCASSEWRDWGEQFFGPGTRLTVL.

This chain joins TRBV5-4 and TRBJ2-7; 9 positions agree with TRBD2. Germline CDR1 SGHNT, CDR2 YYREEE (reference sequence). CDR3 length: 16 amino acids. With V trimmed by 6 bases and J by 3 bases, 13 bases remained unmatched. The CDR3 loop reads CASTPGVAGVVYEQYF. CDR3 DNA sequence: TGTGCCAGCACCCCAGGGGTAGCGGGAGTGGTCTACGAGCAGTACTTC.

CDR3 protein: CASSAGQVALRAFF. Here the CDR3 DNA reads TGTGCCAGCAGCGCTGGACAGGTTGCTTTGCGGGCTTTCTTT. The genes are TRBV2 and TRBJ1-1, with 7 bases that match TRBD1. This CDR3 region has 14 residues. V was clipped by 6 bases and J by 11 bases; unmatched bases: 15. Looked up from germline, CDR1 is SNHLY and CDR2 is FYNNEI.

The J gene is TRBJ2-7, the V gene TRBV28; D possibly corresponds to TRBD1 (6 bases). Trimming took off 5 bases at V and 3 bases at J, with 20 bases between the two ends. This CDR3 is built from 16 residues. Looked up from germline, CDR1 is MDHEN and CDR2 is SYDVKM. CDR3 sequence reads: CASSAYRAWSGYEQYF. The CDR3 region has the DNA TGTGCCAGCAGTGCCTACAGGGCCTGGAGTGGCTACGAGCAGTACTTC.

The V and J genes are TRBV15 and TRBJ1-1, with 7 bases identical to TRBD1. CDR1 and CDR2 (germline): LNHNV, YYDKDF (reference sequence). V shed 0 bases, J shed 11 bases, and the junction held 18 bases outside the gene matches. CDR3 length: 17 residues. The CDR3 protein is CATSRDLNRGSTDMAFF. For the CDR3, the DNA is TGTGCCACCAGCAGAGATTTGAACAGGGGTTCAACGGACATGGCTTTCTTT. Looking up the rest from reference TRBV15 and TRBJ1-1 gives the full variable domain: DAMVIQNPRYQVTQFGKPVTLSCSQTLNHNVMYWYQQKSSQAPKLLFHYYDKDFNNEADTPDNFQSRRPNTSFCFLDIRSPGLGDTAMYLCATSRDLNRGSTDMAFFGQGTRLTVV.

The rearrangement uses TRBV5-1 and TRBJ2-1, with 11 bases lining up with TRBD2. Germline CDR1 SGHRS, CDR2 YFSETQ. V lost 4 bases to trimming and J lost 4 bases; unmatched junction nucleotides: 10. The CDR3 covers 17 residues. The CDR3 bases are TGCGCCAGCAGCCAGCGGGTGGGGACTAGCGGATACAATGAGCAGTTCTTC. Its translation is CASSQRVGTSGYNEQFF. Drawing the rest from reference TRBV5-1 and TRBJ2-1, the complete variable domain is KAGVTQTPRYLIKTRGQQVTLSCSPISGHRSVSWYQQTPGQGLQFLFEYFSETQRNKGNFPGRFSGRQFSNSRSEMNVSTLELGDSALYLCASSQRVGTSGYNEQFFGPGTRLTVL.

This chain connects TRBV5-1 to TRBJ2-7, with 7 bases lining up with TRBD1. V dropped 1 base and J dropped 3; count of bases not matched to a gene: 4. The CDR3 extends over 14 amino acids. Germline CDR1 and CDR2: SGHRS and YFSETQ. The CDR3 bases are TGCGCCAGCAGCTTGAGTGACAGGGACTACGAGCAGTACTTC. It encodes CASSLSDRDYEQYF.

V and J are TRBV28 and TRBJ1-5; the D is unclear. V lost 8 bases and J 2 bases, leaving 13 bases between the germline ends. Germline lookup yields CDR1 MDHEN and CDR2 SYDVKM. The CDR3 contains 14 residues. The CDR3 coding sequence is TGTGCCAGCGATTCTAGGAGGGGCAATCAGCCCCAGCATTTT. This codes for CASDSRRGNQPQHF.